Sequencing of this T cell receptor (beta chain) was carried out in a study of CD8+ T cells in alopecia areata. The V and J ends lost 2 bases and 1 base respectively, with 9 bases between them. The CDR3 is made up of 14 amino acids. The germline V gene has CDR1 SQVTM and CDR2 ANQGSEA. The treatment here: oral pan-JAK inhibitor, 5-10 mg twice daily. Extraction of RNA preceded its reverse transcription into cDNA, which served as the sequencing template. Assay used: immunoSEQ multiplex PCR; TCRdb lists only in-frame clones, some missing. There are around 100,000 clones in the sample; approximately 90% occur only once, and 11% lies in the top ten.

This clonotype was obtained from a human donor with alopecia areata. Sequences were derived from CD8+ T cells sorted from blood, sampled between weeks 30 and 35, from a patient treated with tofacitinib. This sequence joins TRBV29-1 and TRBJ2-4, with unresolved D. The CDR3 is CSVERVGAKNIQYF. CDR3 coding DNA: TGCAGCGTTGAACGGGTAGGGGCCAAAAACATTCAGTACTTC.